Below, 13 T cell receptor beta chains from the same sample are listed, as sequenced in a study of molecular identifiers for immune sequencing clone quantification. TCRdb itself ran the PCR reads through MiXCR, one entry per CDR3 protein. The sample lists 490,000 or so distinct CDR3 sequences; 25% were seen once. Sequencing input: naive CD8+ T cells from blood, with Jurkat cell RNA spiked in. Subset described: FACS-sorted CD8+CD4-CCR7+CD45RA+ naive T cells. The receptors derive from a human donor in good health. Some libraries in this study had Jurkat cell RNA spiked in.

This clonotype was seen only a few times. This sequence joins TRBV6-2 or TRBV6-3 and TRBJ2-3; 8 nucleotides line up with TRBD1. The CDR3 runs 17 residues. J gave up 2 bases and V 1 base, and 8 bases lay outside the gene matches. Per germline, CDR1 MNHEY and CDR2 SVGEGT. The CDR3: CASSYWTGFGPTDTQYF. In DNA, the CDR3 is TGTGCCAGCAGTTACTGGACAGGGTTTGGGCCCACAGATACGCAGTATTTT.

The rearrangement links TRBV6-2 or TRBV6-3 to TRBJ2-5; D not certain. Germline V gene lookup returns CDR1 MNHEY and CDR2 SVGEGT. V shed 2 bases and J shed 5 bases, with 9 bases lying between them. The CDR3 contains 13 residues. The CDR3 is CASSYGVGETQYF. The CDR3 nucleotides read TGTGCCAGCAGTTACGGGGTAGGGGAGACCCAGTACTTC.

The chain carries TRBV15 and TRBJ2-5; tentatively, D is TRBD1 (5 bases). This CDR3 is 14 amino acids long. V lost 1 base, J lost 4 bases, and 10 bases lay in between. Per the germline V gene, CDR1 is LNHNV and CDR2 is YYDKDF (reference sequence). CDR3 nucleotides: TGTGCCACCAGCAGAGTGGATAGGGGAGAGACCCAGTACTTC. Amino acids: CATSRVDRGETQYF.

A few counts support this clonotype. The CDR3 loop is CSVPSESDYSPLHF. CDR3 nucleotides: TGCAGTGTCCCATCAGAGTCCGATTATTCACCCCTCCACTTT. This chain joins TRBV20-1 and TRBJ1-6; unclear D gene. The CDR3 is 14 residues long. Trimming left V 7 bases short and J 8 bases short, with 18 bases between. The germline gives CDR1 DFQATT, CDR2 SNEGSKA (reference sequence).

The sample holds one count of this clonotype. A clone one base away is much larger, so this may be a read error. The chain links TRBV18 to TRBJ1-2; no definite D call. The ends were cut back, 10 bases at V and 8 bases at J, with 23 bases in the middle. The germline CDR1 and CDR2 sequences are KGHSH and LQKENI. This CDR3 comprises 14 residues. The CDR3 is CANSAPTGLRGYTF. CDR3 DNA: TGTGCCAACTCCGCCCCCACCGGGCTGAGAGGCTACACCTTC.

This clonotype was counted between two and nine times. CDR3 coding DNA: TGTGCCAGCAGTAAAAGCGGGAACCTAGATCGGCAGTACTTC. Amino acids: CASSKSGNLDRQYF. This chain joins TRBV7-6 and TRBJ2-7; 7 bases match TRBD2. Per the germline V gene, CDR1 is SGHVS and CDR2 is FNYEAQ. The junction had 14 bases not matched to a gene; V was cut back by 6 bases and J by 9 bases. This CDR3 has 14 amino acids. Full variable domain (outside the CDR3, taken from reference TRBV7-6 and TRBJ2-7): GAGVSQSPRYKVTKRGQDVALRCDPISGHVSLYWYRQALGQGPEFLTYFNYEAQQDKSGLPNDRFSAERPEGSISTLTIQRTEQRDSAMYRCASSKSGNLDRQYFGPGTRLTVT.

This clonotype was seen repeatedly, ten times or more. The chain employs TRBV18 and TRBJ2-3, with D tentatively TRBD1 (5 bases). CDR3 length: 13 residues. Germline CDR1 KGHSH, CDR2 LQKENI. V dropped 5 bases and J dropped 5 bases, with 11 bases sitting between them. DNA of the CDR3: TGTGCCAGCTCATCCGACAGAAGAGATACGCAGTATTTT. Translating it yields CASSSDRRDTQYF.

In this sample, this clonotype turned up many times. The chain couples TRBV5-4 to TRBJ2-3, with 12 bases fitting TRBD2. CDR1 SGHNT and CDR2 YYREEE come from the germline V gene (reference sequence). The CDR3 consists of 15 residues. Unmatched junction bases numbered 2, after V lost 4 bases and J lost 2 bases. The CDR3 nucleotides are TGTGCCAGCAGCCTAGCGGGGGGGCCCACAGATACGCAGTATTTT. This translates into CASSLAGGPTDTQYF.

This clonotype was detected only a few times. V usage is TRBV7-9 and J usage is TRBJ2-7; weak D call: TRBD1 (5 bases). Germline V gene data show CDR1 as SEHNR and CDR2 as FQNEAQ (reference sequence). The CDR3 is 14 amino acids. V was trimmed by 4 bases and J by 3 bases, leaving 13 bases between them. The CDR3 DNA reads as TGTGCCAGCAGCTCCCTGGTAGGGGACTACGAGCAGTACTTC. Translated: CASSSLVGDYEQYF. Full variable domain (outside the CDR3, taken from reference TRBV7-9 and TRBJ2-7): DTGVSQNPRHKITKRGQNVTFRCDPISEHNRLYWYRQTLGQGPEFLTYFQNEAQLEKSRLLSDRFSAERPKGSFSTLEIQRTEQGDSAMYLCASSSLVGDYEQYFGPGTRLTVT.

This clonotype has a handful of counts. V is TRBV20-1 and J is TRBJ2-1; 7 bases line up with TRBD2. Germline V gene data show CDR1 as DFQATT and CDR2 as SNEGSKA (reference sequence). With 6 bases clipped from V and 6 bases from J, the junction kept 11 bases outside the gene matches. This CDR3 contains 14 residues. The CDR3 bases are TGCAGTGCCCCGGGGCTAGCGGACTGCAATGAGCAGTTCTTC. Encoded protein: CSAPGLADCNEQFF.

With respect to this clonotype: The junction does not match germline at one end; this may be a read error. V usage is TRBV20-1 and J usage is TRBJ1-1; perhaps TRBD1 as D (6 bases). CDR1 DFQATT and CDR2 SNEGSKA come from the germline V gene (reference sequence). The CDR3 is made up of 14 amino acids. The CDR3 spells CSAREGGSNTEAYF. The CDR3 DNA reads TGCAGTGCTAGAGAGGGGGGCAGTAACACTGAAGCTTACTTT.

At least ten counts were recorded for this clonotype. This rearrangement joins TRBV6-2 or TRBV6-3 to TRBJ2-1, with TRBD2 identical over 8 bases. Germline CDR1 reads MNHEY; CDR2 reads SVGEGT. V trimming: 8 bases; J trimming: 7 bases; junction bases outside the gene matches: 4. The length of the CDR3 is 12 residues. The CDR3 DNA sequence: TGTGCCAGCCCGACTAGCGCGAATGAGCAGTTCTTC. This encodes CASPTSANEQFF.

On this clonotype itself: A much larger clonotype is one base distant, so this may be a read error. The rearrangement joins TRBV24-1 to TRBJ2-6; D unclear. Trimming took 9 bases from V and 0 from J, leaving 11 bases between them. The CDR3 covers 15 residues. The germline V gene encodes CDR1 KGHDR and CDR2 SFDVKD. Here the CDR3 DNA reads TGTGCCACCTGTAGAGGATTCTCTGGGGCCAACGTCCTGACTTTC. Its protein product is CATCRGFSGANVLTF.